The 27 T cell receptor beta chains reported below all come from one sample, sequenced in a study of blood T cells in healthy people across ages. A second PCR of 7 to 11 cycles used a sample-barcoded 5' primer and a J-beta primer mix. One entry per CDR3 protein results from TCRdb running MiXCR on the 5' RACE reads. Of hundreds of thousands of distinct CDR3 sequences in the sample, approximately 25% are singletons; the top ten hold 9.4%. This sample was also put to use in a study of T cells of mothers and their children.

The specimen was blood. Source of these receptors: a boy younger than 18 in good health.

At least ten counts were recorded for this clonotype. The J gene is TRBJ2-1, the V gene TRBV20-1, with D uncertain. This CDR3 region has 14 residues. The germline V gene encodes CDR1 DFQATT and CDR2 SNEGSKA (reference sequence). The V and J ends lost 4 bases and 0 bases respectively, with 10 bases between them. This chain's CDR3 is CSATAFSSYNEQFF. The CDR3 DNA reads TGCAGTGCTACCGCCTTTAGCTCCTACAATGAGCAGTTCTTC.

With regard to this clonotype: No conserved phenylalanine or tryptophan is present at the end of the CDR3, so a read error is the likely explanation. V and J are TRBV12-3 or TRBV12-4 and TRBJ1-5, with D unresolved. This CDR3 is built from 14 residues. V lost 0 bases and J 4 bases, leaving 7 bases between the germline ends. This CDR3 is CASSLASGNQPQHL. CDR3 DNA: TGTGCCAGCAGTTTAGCGTCGGGAAATCAGCCCCAGCATCTT.

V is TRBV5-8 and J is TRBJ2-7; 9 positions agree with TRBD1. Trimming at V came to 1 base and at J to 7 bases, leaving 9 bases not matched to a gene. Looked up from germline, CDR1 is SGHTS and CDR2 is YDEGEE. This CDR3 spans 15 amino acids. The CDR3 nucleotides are TGTGCCAGCAGCTTGAGCTGGACAGGGGTAGGTGAGCAGTACTTC. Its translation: CASSLSWTGVGEQYF.

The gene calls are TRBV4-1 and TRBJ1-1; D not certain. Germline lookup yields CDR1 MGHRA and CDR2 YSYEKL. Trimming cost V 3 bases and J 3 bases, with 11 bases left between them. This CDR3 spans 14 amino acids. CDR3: CASSQIFGDTEAFF. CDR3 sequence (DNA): TGCGCCAGCAGCCAGATTTTTGGAGACACTGAAGCTTTCTTT.

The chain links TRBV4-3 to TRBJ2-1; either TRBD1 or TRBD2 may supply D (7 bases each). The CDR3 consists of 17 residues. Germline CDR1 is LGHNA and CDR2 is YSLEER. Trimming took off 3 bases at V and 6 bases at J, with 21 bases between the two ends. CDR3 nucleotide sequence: TGCGCCAGCAGCCACCACACGGGACAGTGGGAGGGCAATGAGCAGTTCTTC. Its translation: CASSHHTGQWEGNEQFF.

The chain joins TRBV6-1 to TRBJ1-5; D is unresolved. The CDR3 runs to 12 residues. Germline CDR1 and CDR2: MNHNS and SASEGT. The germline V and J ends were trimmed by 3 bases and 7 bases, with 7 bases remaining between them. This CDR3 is CASSELGQPQHF. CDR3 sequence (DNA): TGTGCCAGCAGTGAGTTAGGGCAGCCCCAGCATTTT.

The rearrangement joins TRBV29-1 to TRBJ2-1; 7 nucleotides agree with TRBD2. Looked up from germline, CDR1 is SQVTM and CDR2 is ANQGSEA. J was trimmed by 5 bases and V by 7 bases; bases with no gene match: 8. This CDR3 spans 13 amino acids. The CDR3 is CSGEGGGHNEQFF. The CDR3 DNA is TGCAGCGGGGAGGGAGGAGGGCACAATGAGCAGTTCTTC.

CDR3 region: CASITGTGSYEQYF. The CDR3 DNA reads TGTGCCAGTATTACCGGGACAGGGAGCTACGAGCAGTACTTC. V usage is TRBV6-1 and J usage is TRBJ2-7; 9 nucleotides align to TRBD1. With V trimmed by 9 bases and J by 3 bases, 9 bases remained unmatched. This CDR3 has 14 amino acids. The germline CDR1 and CDR2 sequences are MNHNS and SASEGT.

As DNA, the CDR3 is TGCAGTGCTAGATGGGGGGCTGATAGCTACACCTTC. This gives the protein CSARWGADSYTF. The chain uses TRBV20-1 and TRBJ1-2, with D possibly matching TRBD1 (6 bases). Germline assignment: CDR1 DFQATT and CDR2 SNEGSKA (reference sequence). The CDR3 runs to 12 residues. V was cut by 2 bases and J by 9 bases, with 13 bases left in between.

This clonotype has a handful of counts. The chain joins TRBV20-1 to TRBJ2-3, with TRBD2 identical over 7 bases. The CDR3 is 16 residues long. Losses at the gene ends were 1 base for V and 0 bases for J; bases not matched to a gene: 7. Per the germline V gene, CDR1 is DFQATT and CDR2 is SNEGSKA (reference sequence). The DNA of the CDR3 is TGCAGTGCTAGAGGTGGAGCGGGGCCAAGCACAGATACGCAGTATTTT. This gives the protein CSARGGAGPSTDTQYF.

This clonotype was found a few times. The CDR3 nucleotides are TGCAGCGTTCTAGGAGACACCGGGGAGCTGTTTTTT. Translation: CSVLGDTGELFF. This chain links TRBV29-1 with TRBJ2-2; the D is unclear. V was cut by 5 bases and J by 3 bases, with 7 bases left in between. The CDR3 consists of 12 residues. The germline CDR1 and CDR2 sequences are SQVTM and ANQGSEA.

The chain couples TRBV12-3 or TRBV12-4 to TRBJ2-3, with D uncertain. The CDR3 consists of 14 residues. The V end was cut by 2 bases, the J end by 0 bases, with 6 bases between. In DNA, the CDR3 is TGTGCCAGCAGTTTAACACGTAGCACAGATACGCAGTATTTT. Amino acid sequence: CASSLTRSTDTQYF.

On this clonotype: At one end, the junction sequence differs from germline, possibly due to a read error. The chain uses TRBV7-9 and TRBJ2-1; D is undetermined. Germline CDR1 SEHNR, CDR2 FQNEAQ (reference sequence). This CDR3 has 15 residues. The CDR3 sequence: CASSLERVGSIEQLF. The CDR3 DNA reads TGTGCCAGCAGCTTAGAGAGAGTGGGTAGCATTGAGCAGCTCTTC.

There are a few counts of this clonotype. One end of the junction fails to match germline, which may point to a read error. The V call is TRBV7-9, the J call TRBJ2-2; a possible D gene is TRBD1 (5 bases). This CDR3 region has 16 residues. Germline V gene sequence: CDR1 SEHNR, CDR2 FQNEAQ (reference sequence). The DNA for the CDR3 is TGTGCCAGCAGGTCCTCCGAGACAGCGAACACTGGGGAGCTGTTTTTT. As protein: CASRSSETANTGELFF.

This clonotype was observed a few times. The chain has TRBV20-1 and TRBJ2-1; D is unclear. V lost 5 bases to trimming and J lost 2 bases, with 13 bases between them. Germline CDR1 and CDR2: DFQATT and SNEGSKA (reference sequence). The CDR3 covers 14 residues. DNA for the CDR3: TGCAGTGCTGTTGCTCGAGGACCCTACAATGAGCAGTTCTTC. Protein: CSAVARGPYNEQFF.

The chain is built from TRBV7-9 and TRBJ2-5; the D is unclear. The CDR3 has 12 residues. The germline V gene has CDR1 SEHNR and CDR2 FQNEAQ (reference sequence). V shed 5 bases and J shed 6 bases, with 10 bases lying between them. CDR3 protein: CASSLEKKTQYF. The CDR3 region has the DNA TGTGCCAGCAGCCTGGAGAAAAAGACCCAGTACTTC.

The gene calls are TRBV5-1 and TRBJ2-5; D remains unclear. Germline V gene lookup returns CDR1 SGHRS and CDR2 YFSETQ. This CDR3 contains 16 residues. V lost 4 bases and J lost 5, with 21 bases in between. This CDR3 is CASSDGPREAQETQYF. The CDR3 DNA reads TGCGCCAGCAGCGACGGACCCCGCGAGGCGCAGGAGACCCAGTACTTC. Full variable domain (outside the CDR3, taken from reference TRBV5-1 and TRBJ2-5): KAGVTQTPRYLIKTRGQQVTLSCSPISGHRSVSWYQQTPGQGLQFLFEYFSETQRNKGNFPGRFSGRQFSNSRSEMNVSTLELGDSALYLCASSDGPREAQETQYFGPGTRLLVL.

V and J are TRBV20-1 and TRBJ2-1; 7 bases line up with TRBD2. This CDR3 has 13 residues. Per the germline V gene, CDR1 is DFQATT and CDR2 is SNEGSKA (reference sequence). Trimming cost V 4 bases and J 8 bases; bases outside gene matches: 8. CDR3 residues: CSAKRPGGDEQFF. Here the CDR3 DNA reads TGCAGTGCTAAGCGCCCGGGGGGAGATGAGCAGTTCTTC.

Written as DNA, the CDR3 is TGCAGTGCTAGTGGTGGGGGTGAGGCCCAGTACTTC. Its translation is CSASGGGEAQYF. This chain uses TRBV20-1 with TRBJ2-5; D is perhaps TRBD1 or TRBD2 (5 bases each). Trimming cost V 3 bases and J 9 bases, with 14 bases left between them. CDR1 is DFQATT, CDR2 SNEGSKA, per germline (reference sequence). CDR3 length: 12 residues.

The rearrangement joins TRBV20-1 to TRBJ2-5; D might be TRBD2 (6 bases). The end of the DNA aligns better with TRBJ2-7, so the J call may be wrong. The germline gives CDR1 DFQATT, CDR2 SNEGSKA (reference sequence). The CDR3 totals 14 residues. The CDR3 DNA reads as TGCAGTGCTGGGGACTCATCGTTGTCCTACGAGCAGTACTTC. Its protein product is CSAGDSSLSYEQYF.

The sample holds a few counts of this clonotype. CDR3 nucleotide sequence: TGCGCCAGCAGCCCATCGGGGACTAGCGGGGGGAATGAGCAGTTCTTC. This sequence encodes CASSPSGTSGGNEQFF. The chain has TRBV4-1 and TRBJ2-1; 15 nucleotides line up with TRBD2. Germline values: CDR1 MGHRA, CDR2 YSYEKL. There are 16 residues in the CDR3. With V trimmed by 4 bases and J by 7 bases, 5 bases remained unmatched.

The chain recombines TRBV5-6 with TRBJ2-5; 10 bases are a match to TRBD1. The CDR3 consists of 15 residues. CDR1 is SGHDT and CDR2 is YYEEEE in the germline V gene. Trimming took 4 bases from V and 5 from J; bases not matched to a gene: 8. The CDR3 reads CASSQRQGAGETQYF. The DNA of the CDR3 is TGTGCCAGCAGCCAACGACAGGGGGCGGGGGAGACCCAGTACTTC.

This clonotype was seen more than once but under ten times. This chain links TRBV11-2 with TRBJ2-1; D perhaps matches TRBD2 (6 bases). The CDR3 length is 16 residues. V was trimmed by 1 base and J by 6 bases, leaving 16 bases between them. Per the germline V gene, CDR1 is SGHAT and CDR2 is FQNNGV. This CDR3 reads CASSLVRPGASNEQFF. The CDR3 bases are TGTGCCAGCAGCTTAGTTCGTCCGGGAGCTTCCAATGAGCAGTTCTTC.

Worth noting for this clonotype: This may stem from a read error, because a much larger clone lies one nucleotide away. The DNA for the CDR3 is TGTGCCAGCAGCTTACAGGGGAACGGGGAGCTGTTTTTT. Protein: CASSLQGNGELFF. The chain joins TRBV7-3 to TRBJ2-2; D perhaps matches TRBD1 (6 bases). CDR3 length equals 13 residues. Trimming removed 2 bases at V and 7 bases at J, with 8 bases between. Germline CDR1 reads SGHTA; CDR2 reads FQGTGA.

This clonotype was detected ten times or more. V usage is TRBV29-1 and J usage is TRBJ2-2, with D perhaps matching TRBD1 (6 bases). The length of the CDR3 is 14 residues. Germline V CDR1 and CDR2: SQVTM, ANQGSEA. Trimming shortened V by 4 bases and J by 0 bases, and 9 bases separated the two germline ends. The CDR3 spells CSVAGASNTGELFF. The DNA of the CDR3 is TGCAGCGTTGCAGGGGCCTCGAACACCGGGGAGCTGTTTTTT.

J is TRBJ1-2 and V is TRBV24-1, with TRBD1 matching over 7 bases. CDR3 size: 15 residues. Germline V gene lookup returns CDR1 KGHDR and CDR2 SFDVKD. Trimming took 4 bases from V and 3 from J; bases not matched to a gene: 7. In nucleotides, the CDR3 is TGTGCCACCAGTGACCCCGGGACAGCGGACTATGGCTACACCTTC. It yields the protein CATSDPGTADYGYTF.

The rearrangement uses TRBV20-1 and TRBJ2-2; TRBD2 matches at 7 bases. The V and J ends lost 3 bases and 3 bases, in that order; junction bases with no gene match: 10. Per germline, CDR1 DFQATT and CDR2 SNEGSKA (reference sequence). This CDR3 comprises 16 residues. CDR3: CSARREGSIDTGELFF. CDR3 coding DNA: TGCAGTGCTAGGAGGGAGGGAAGTATTGACACCGGGGAGCTGTTTTTT.